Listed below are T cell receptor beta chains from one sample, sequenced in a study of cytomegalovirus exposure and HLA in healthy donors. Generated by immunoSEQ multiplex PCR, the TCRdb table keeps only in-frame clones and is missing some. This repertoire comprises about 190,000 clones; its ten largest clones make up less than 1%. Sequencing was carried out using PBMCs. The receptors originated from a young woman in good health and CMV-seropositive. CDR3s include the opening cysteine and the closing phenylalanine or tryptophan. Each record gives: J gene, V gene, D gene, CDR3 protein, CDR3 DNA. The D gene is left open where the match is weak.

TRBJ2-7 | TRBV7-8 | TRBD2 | CASSLMGTSSYEQYF | TGTGCCAGCAGCTTAATGGGGACTAGCTCCTACGAGCAGTACTTC
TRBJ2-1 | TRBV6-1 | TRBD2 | CASMGTSGTYNEQFF | TGTGCCAGCATGGGGACTAGCGGGACCTACAATGAGCAGTTCTTC
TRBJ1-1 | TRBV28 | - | CASSLSRTEAFF | TGTGCCAGCAGTTTATCGCGCACTGAAGCTTTCTTT
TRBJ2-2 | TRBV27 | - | CASSLRRSGELFF | TGTGCCAGCAGTTTGAGGAGGTCCGGGGAGCTGTTTTTT
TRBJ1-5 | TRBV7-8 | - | CASSLGTWVTRVDSNQPQHF | TGTGCCAGCAGCTTAGGTACTTGGGTTACACGGGTGGATAGCAATCAGCCCCAGCATTTT
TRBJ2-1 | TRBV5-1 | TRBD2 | CASSPTSGAYNEQFF | TGCGCCAGCAGCCCGACTAGCGGGGCGTACAATGAGCAGTTCTTC
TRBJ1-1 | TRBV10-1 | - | CASSESTLSEAFF | TGCGCCAGCAGTGAGTCGACTTTATCTGAAGCTTTCTTT
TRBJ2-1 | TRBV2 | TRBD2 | CASRGGTSGRNEQFF | TGTGCCAGCAGGGGAGGGACTAGCGGGAGGAATGAGCAGTTCTTC
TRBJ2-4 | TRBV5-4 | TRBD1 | CASSSGGTGAPRPYF | TGTGCCAGCAGCTCCGGTGGGACAGGGGCTCCGAGGCCGTACTTC
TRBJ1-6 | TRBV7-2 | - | CASRLPGKDSQHSPLHF | TGTGCCAGCAGATTACCAGGAAAGGACAGCCAGCATTCACCCCTCCACTTT
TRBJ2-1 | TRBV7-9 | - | CASSLFEGEGNEQFF | TGTGCCAGCAGCTTATTCGAGGGCGAAGGCAATGAGCAGTTCTTC
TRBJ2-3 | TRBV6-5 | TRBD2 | CASRVSLGRADTQYF | TGTGCCAGCAGAGTCTCATTAGGGAGGGCCGATACGCAGTATTTT
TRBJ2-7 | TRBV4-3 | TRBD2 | CASSLYEAGVYEQYF | TGCGCCAGCAGCCTATATGAGGCGGGAGTCTACGAGCAGTACTTC
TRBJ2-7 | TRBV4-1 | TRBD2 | CASSQDPAGNYEQYF | TGCGCCAGCAGCCAAGACCCAGCGGGAAACTACGAGCAGTACTTC
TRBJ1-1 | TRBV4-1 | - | CASSPGTPGGIEAFF | TGCGCCAGCAGCCCCGGAACACCCGGGGGTATTGAAGCTTTCTTT
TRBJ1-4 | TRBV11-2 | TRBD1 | CASSLNTGVWNEKLFF | TGTGCCAGCAGCTTAAACACAGGGGTATGGAATGAAAAACTGTTTTTT